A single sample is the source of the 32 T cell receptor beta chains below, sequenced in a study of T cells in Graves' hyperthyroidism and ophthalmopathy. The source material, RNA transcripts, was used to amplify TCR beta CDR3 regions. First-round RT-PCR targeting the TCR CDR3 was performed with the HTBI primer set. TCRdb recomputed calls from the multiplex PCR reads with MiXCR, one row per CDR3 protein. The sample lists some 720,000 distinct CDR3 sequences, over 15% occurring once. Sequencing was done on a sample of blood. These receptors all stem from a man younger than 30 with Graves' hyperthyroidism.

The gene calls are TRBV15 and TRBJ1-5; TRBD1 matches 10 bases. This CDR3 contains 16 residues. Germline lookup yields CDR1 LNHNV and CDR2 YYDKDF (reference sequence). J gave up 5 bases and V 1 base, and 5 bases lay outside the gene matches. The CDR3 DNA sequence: TGTGCCACCAGCAGAGGGGACAGGGGTGGGCATCAGCCCCAGCATTTT. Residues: CATSRGDRGGHQPQHF.

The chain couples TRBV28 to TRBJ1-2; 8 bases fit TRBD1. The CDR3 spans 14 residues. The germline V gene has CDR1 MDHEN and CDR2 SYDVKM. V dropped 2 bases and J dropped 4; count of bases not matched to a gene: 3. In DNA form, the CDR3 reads TGTGCCAGCAGTTTAATTCAGGGGGCCTATGGCTACACCTTC. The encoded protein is CASSLIQGAYGYTF.

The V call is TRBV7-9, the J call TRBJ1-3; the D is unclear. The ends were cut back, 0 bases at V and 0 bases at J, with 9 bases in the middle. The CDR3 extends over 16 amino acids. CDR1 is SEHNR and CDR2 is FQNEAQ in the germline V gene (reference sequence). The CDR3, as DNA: TGTGCCAGCAGCTTAGCTGGGTCCCTCTCTGGAAACACCATATATTTT. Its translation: CASSLAGSLSGNTIYF.

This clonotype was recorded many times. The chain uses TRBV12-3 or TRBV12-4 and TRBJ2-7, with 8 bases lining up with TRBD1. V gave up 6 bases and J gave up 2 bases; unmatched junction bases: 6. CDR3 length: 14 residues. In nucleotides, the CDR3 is TGTGCCAGCAGCCCCCGGGACAGGACCTACGAGCAGTACTTC. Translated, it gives CASSPRDRTYEQYF.

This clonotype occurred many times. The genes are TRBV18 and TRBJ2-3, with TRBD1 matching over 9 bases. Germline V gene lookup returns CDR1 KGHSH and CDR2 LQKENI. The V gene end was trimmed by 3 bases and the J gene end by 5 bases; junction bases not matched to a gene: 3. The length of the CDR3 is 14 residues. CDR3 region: CASSPGQGGDTQYF. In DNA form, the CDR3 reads TGTGCCAGCTCACCGGGACAGGGAGGAGATACGCAGTATTTT.

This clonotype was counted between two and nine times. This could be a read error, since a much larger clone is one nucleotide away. CDR3 DNA sequence: TGTGCCAGCAGTCCCGGGACTAGCGGGAGGTACAATGAGCAGCTCTTC. It is translated as CASSPGTSGRYNEQLF. V usage is TRBV11-3 and J usage is TRBJ2-1, with 15 bases that match TRBD2. Germline CDR1 is SGHNT and CDR2 is YENEEA. This CDR3 has 16 residues. The full variable domain, with the rest looked up from reference TRBV11-3 and TRBJ2-1, is EAGVVQSPRYKIIEKKQPVAFWCNPISGHNTLYWYLQNLGQGPELLIRYENEEAVDDSQLPKDRFSAERLKGVDSTLKIQPAELGDSAVYLCASSPGTSGRYNEQLFGPGTRLTVL.

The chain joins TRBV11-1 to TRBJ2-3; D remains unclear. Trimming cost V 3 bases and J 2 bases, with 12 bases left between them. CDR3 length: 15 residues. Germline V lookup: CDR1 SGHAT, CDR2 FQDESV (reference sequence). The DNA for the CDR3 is TGTGCCAGCAGCTTTAGTAGGGCTGTCACAGATACGCAGTATTTT. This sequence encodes CASSFSRAVTDTQYF.

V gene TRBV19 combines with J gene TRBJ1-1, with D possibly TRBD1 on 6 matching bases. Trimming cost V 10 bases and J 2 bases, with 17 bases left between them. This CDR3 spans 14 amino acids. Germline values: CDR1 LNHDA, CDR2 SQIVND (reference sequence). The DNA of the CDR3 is TGTGCCACCAACGCCGGGACACAAAACACTGAAGCTTTCTTT. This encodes CATNAGTQNTEAFF.

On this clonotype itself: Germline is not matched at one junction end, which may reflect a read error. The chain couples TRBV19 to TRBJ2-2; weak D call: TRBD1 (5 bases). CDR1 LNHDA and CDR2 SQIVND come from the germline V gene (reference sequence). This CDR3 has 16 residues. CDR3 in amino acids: CASSKLQVSNTGELFF. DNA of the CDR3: TGCGCCAGTAGTAAACTACAGGTCTCGAACACCGGGGAGCTGTTTTTT.

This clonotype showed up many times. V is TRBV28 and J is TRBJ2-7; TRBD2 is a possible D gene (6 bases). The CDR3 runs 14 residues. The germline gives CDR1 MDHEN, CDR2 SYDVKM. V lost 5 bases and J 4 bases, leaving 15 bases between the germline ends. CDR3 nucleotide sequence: TGTGCCAGCAGTCTCGCTAGCGTGGGGTACGAGCAGTACTTC. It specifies CASSLASVGYEQYF.

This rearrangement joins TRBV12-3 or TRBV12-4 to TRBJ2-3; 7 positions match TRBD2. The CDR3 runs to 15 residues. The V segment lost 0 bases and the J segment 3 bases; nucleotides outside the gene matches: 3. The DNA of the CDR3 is TGTGCCAGCAGTTTAGCGGTCGGGAGGACAGATACGCAGTATTTT. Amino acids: CASSLAVGRTDTQYF.

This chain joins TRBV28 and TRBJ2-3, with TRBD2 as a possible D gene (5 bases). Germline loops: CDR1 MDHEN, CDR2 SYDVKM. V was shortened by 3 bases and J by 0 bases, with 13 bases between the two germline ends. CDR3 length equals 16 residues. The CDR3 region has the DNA TGTGCCAGCAGTTTTAAGTTCGGGGAGAGCACAGATACGCAGTATTTT. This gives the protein CASSFKFGESTDTQYF.

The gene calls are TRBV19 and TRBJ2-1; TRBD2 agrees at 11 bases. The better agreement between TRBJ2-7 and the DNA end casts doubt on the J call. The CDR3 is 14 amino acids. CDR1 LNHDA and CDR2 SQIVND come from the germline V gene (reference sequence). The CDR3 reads CASSAIAGGNEQYF. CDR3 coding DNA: TGTGCCAGTAGTGCCATAGCGGGAGGGAATGAGCAGTACTTC.

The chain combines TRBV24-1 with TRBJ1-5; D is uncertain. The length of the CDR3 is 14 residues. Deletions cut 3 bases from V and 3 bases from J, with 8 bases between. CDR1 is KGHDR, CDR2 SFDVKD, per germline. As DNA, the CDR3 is TGTGCCACCAGTGATGGGCCAAACAATCAGCCCCAGCATTTT. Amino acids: CATSDGPNNQPQHF.

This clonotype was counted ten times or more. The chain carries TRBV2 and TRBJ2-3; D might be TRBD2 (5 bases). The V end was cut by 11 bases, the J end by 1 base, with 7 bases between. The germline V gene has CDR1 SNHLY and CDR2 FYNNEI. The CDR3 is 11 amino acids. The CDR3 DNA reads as TGTGCCGGGCGGGGCACAGATACGCAGTATTTT. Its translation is CAGRGTDTQYF.

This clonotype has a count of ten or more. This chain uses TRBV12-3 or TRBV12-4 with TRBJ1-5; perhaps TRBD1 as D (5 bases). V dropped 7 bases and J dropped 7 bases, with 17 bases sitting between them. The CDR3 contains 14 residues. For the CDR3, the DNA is TGTGCCAGCATGTCCGGGGGGGTAAGCCAGCCCCAGCATTTT. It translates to CASMSGGVSQPQHF.

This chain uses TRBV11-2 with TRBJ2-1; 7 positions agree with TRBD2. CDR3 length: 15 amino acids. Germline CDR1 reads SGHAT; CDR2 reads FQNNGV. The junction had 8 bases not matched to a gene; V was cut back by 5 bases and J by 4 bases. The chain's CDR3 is CASSPFSGLYNEQFF. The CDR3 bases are TGTGCCAGCAGCCCATTTAGCGGGCTTTACAATGAGCAGTTCTTC.

DNA for the CDR3: TGTGCCTGGGGGAGCGAACTGGGGACCGAGCAGTTCTTC. It specifies CAWGSELGTEQFF. The chain has TRBV30 and TRBJ2-1; D is possibly TRBD1 or TRBD2 (5 bases each). The CDR3 spans 13 residues. The germline CDR1 and CDR2 sequences are GTSNPN and SVGIG (reference sequence). Deletions cut 5 bases from V and 10 bases from J, with 18 bases between.

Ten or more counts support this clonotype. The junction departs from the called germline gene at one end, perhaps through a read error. The CDR3 reads CASSVVLYSEQFF. The CDR3 DNA is TGTGCCAGCAGCGTAGTACTGTACAGTGAGCAGTTCTTC. This chain uses TRBV9 with TRBJ2-1; D ambiguous. The CDR3 extends over 13 amino acids. CDR1 is SGDLS, CDR2 YYNGEE, per germline.

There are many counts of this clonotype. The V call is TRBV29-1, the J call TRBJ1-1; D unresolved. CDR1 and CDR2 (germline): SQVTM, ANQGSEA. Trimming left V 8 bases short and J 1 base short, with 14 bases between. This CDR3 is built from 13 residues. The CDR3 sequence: CSSPAGKNTEAFF. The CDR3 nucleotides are TGCAGCTCCCCGGCGGGGAAGAACACTGAAGCTTTCTTT.

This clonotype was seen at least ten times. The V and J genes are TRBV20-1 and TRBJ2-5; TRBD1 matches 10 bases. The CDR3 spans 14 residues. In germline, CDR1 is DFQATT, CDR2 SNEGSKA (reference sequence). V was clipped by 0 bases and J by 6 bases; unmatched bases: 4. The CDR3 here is CSARDWDRGQTQYF. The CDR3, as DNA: TGCAGTGCTAGAGATTGGGACAGGGGACAGACCCAGTACTTC.

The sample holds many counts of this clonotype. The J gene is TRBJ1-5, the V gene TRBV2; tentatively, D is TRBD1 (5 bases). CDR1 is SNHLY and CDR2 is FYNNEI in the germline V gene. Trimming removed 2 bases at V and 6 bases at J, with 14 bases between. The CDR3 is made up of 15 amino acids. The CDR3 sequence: CASSEFRGASQPQHF. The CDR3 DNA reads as TGTGCCAGCAGTGAATTCCGAGGGGCAAGTCAGCCCCAGCATTTT.

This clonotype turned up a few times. The CDR3 sequence is CASSPARQMNTGELFF. The CDR3 DNA sequence: TGTGCCAGCTCACCCGCGAGACAGATGAACACCGGGGAGCTGTTTTTT. The chain is built from TRBV18 and TRBJ2-2, with TRBD1 as a possible D gene (5 bases). Trimming pared 3 bases from V and 1 base from J, leaving 12 bases between. The CDR3 covers 16 residues. Germline V gene lookup returns CDR1 KGHSH and CDR2 LQKENI. Variable domain in full (rest from reference TRBV18 and TRBJ2-2): NAGVMQNPRHLVRRRGQEARLRCSPMKGHSHVYWYRQLPEEGLKFMVYLQKENIIDESGMPKERFSAEFPKEGPSILRIQQVVRGDSAAYFCASSPARQMNTGELFFGEGSRLTVL.

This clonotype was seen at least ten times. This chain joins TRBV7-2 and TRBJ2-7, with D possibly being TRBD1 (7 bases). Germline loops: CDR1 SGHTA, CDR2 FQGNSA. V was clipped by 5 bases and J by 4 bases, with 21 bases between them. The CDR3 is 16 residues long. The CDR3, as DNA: TGTGCCAGCAGCGTGGACGTACCGGAGGGGGCATACGAGCAGTACTTC. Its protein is CASSVDVPEGAYEQYF.

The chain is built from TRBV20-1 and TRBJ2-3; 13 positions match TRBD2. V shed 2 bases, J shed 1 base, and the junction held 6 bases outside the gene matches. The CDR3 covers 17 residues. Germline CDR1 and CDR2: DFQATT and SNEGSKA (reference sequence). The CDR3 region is CSARFPGLAGRTDTQYF. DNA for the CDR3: TGCAGTGCTAGATTCCCGGGACTAGCGGGGCGCACAGATACGCAGTATTTT.

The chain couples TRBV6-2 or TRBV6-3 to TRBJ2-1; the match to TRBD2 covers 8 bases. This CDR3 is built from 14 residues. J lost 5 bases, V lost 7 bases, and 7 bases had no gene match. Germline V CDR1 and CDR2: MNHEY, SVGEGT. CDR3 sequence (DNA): TGTGCCAGCATAAAGCGGGAGACCCACAATGAGCAGTTCTTC. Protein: CASIKRETHNEQFF.

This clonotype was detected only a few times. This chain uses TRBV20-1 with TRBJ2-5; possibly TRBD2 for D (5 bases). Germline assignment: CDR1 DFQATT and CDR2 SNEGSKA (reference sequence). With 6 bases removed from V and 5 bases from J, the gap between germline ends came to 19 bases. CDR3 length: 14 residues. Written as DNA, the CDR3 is TGCAGTGCCCAGAGAGAGGGTAGCTGGGAGACCCAGTACTTC. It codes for CSAQREGSWETQYF.

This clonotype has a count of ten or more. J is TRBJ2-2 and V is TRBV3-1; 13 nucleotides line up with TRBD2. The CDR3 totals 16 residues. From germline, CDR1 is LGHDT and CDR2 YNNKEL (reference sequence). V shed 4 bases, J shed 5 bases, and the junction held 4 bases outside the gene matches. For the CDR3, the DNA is TGTGCCAGCAGCCCCGGACTAGCGGGAGCAACCGGGGAGCTGTTTTTT. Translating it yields CASSPGLAGATGELFF.

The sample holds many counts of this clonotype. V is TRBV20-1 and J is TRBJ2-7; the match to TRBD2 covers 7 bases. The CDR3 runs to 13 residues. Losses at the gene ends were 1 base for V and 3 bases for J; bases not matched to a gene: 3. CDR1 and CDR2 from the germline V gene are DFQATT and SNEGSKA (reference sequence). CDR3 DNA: TGCAGTGCTAGAGGACAGCGGGACTACGAGCAGTACTTC. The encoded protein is CSARGQRDYEQYF.

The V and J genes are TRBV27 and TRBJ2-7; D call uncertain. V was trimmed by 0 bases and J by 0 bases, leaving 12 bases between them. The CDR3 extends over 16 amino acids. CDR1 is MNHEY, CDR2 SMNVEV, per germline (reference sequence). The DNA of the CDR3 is TGTGCCAGCAGTTTATCGTACAGTTCGAGCTCCTACGAGCAGTACTTC. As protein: CASSLSYSSSSYEQYF.

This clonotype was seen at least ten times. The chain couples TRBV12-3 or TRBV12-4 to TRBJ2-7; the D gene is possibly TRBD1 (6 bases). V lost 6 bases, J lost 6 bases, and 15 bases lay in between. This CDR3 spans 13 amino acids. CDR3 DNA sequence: TGTGCCAGCAGAACCGACGGACAGAGCGAGCAGTACTTC. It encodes CASRTDGQSEQYF.

The CDR3 here is CASSQVGGRTYNEQFF. The DNA of the CDR3 is TGTGCCAGCAGCCAGGTGGGCGGGAGGACCTACAATGAGCAGTTCTTC. The rearrangement links TRBV3-1 to TRBJ2-1; 8 nucleotides line up with TRBD2. The J segment lost 2 bases and the V segment lost 3 bases, leaving 6 bases of the junction unmatched. Germline-derived CDR1 and CDR2 are LGHDT and YNNKEL (reference sequence). The CDR3 consists of 16 residues.